Listed below are T cell receptor beta chains from one sample, sequenced in a study of early T cells in non-severe SARS-CoV-2 infection. In TCRdb, the 5' RACE reads were re-called with MiXCR into one record per CDR3 protein. The table records around 99,000 distinct CDR3 sequences, over 15% of them present only once. Sequencing used whole blood, obtained at baseline. The receptors stem from an adult who was a healthcare worker with PCR-confirmed SARS-CoV-2 infection or an uninfected control (not recorded which). CDR3s include the opening cysteine and the closing phenylalanine or tryptophan. Each record gives: CDR3 length, J gene, clone size, D gene, V gene, CDR3 DNA, CDR3 protein. The D gene is left open where the match is weak. Not all rows give a size; the values are once, few, many and, for expanded clones, a class.

19	TRBJ1-1	.	.	TRBV28	TGTGCCAGCAGCCCTCGCGGGGCCTATGCTCGGGGCTCGAACACTGAAGCTTTCTTT	CASSPRGAYARGSNTEAFF
16	TRBJ2-1	.	TRBD2	TRBV9	TGTGCCAGCAGCGCCTCAGGACTAGCGGGGATAAATGAGCAGTTCTTC	CASSASGLAGINEQFF
11	TRBJ2-3	few	.	TRBV5-5	TGTGCCAGCAGCTTGGGGAGGCCGCAGTATTTT	CASSLGRPQYF
14	TRBJ2-7	.	TRBD1	TRBV19	TGTGCCAGTAGTTTAGGACAGGGCACCTACGAGCAGTACTTC	CASSLGQGTYEQYF
14	TRBJ1-1	.	TRBD1	TRBV12-3/TRBV12-4	TGTGCCAGCAGTCCGGGACAGGGTAACCCTGAAGCTTTCTTT	CASSPGQGNPEAFF
16	TRBJ2-3	.	TRBD1	TRBV12-3/TRBV12-4	TGTGCCAGCAGTCAACCAGGGGGACGGGGCACAGATACGCAGTATTTT	CASSQPGGRGTDTQYF
13	TRBJ2-3	few	.	TRBV10-1	TGCGCCAGCAGTGGAGGTTACACAGATACGCAGTATTTT	CASSGGYTDTQYF
13	TRBJ2-7	.	.	TRBV6-5	TGTGCCAGCAGTTACGCCGCTGTAGGCGAGCAGTACTTC	CASSYAAVGEQYF
16	TRBJ1-5	.	TRBD1	TRBV4-1	TGCGCCAGCAGCCAAGTTTGGGGACAGTTTTATCAGCCCCAGCATTTT	CASSQVWGQFYQPQHF
14	TRBJ2-1	.	.	TRBV6-2/TRBV6-3	TGTGCCAGCAGTTACTCCCTAGCGATGAATGAGCGGTTCTTC	CASSYSLAMNERFF
13	TRBJ1-4	.	.	TRBV20-1	TGCAGTGCACGGGACCTAATTAATGAAAAACTGTTTTTT	CSARDLINEKLFF
13	TRBJ2-5	few	.	TRBV6-2/TRBV6-3	TGTGCCAGCAGCTCCGGGATTCGAGGGACCCAGTACTTC	CASSSGIRGTQYF
16	TRBJ1-3	.	.	TRBV11-2	TGTGCCAGCACCTCAAGATGGGGGAGCTCTGGAAACACCATATATTTT	CASTSRWGSSGNTIYF
14	TRBJ2-7	.	TRBD1	TRBV7-9	TGTGCCAGCAGCTTAGTGGGACAGAAAAGCGAGCAGTACTTC	CASSLVGQKSEQYF
17	TRBJ2-7	few	TRBD2	TRBV28	TGTGCCAGCAGTTTATATACTAGCGGGAGCGTAGTCCACGAGCAGTACTTC	CASSLYTSGSVVHEQYF
14	TRBJ2-3	.	.	TRBV5-1	TGCGCCAGCAGCCCTTTCCGGGTCACAGATACGCAGTATTTT	CASSPFRVTDTQYF
15	TRBJ2-7	few	.	TRBV6-1	TGTGCCAGCAGTGAAGCGCCCCGGTCAACCTACGAGCAGTACTTC	CASSEAPRSTYEQYF
17	TRBJ1-6	.	TRBD1	TRBV3-1	TGTGCCAGCAGCCAATATACAGGGGGGACCTATAATTCACCCCTCCACTTT	CASSQYTGGTYNSPLHF
13	TRBJ2-7	many	.	TRBV20-1	TGCAGTGCTAGAGGTAACAGAGAGTACGAGCAGTACTTC	CSARGNREYEQYF
16	TRBJ2-5	.	.	TRBV7-8	TGTGCCAGCAGCTTAGAGGGACTCATCAGACGAGAGACCCAGTACTTC	CASSLEGLIRRETQYF
12	TRBJ2-7	few	.	TRBV28	TGTGCCAGCGGCGGGGCTAGCTGGGAGCAGTACTTC	CASGGASWEQYF
14	TRBJ2-7	few	.	TRBV20-1	TGCAGTGCTCCCCTCTGGCGGGGCTCCTACGAGCAGTACTTC	CSAPLWRGSYEQYF
17	TRBJ2-1	few	TRBD2	TRBV7-6	TGTGCCAGCAGCCCCCGGACTAGCGGGGCCCTTTACAATGAGCAGTTCTTC	CASSPRTSGALYNEQFF
13	TRBJ2-3	.	.	TRBV30	TGTGCCTTACAGGAGCGTGGGAGAGATACGCAGTATTTT	CALQERGRDTQYF
16	TRBJ2-7	.	TRBD2	TRBV27	TGTGCCAGCAGTATCCAAGCGGGAGCGACCCCCTACGAGCAGTACTTC	CASSIQAGATPYEQYF
11	TRBJ1-2	.	.	TRBV20-1	TGCAGTGCTGCCGGGGGCGATGGCTACACCTTC	CSAAGGDGYTF
11	TRBJ2-1	few	.	TRBV7-6	TGTGCCAGCAGCTTAGAGGGTAAGCAGTTCTTC	CASSLEGKQFF
15	TRBJ1-2	few	TRBD1	TRBV6-1	TGTGCCAGCAGTCGAGCGGGGGACAGTATAGATGGCTACACCTTC	CASSRAGDSIDGYTF
15	TRBJ2-1	.	.	TRBV7-9	TGTGCCAGCAGCTTTGATGACACCTCCTACAATGAGCAGTTCTTC	CASSFDDTSYNEQFF
14	TRBJ2-7	few	TRBD1	TRBV10-3	TGTGCCGCCCGGCCGGGACAGGGGTCCTACGAGCAGTACTTC	CAARPGQGSYEQYF
14	TRBJ2-3	few	.	TRBV12-3/TRBV12-4	TGTGCCAGCAGCGAGAAGCTACACCCAGATACGCAGTATTTT	CASSEKLHPDTQYF
13	TRBJ2-2	.	.	TRBV28	TGTGCCAGCAGTTTAGTGGGGGGCCGGGAGCTGTTTTTT	CASSLVGGRELFF
14	TRBJ2-1	.	.	TRBV27	TGTGCCAGCAGTTTTGCGACGGCCTACAATGAGCAGTTCTTC	CASSFATAYNEQFF
15	TRBJ2-2	.	TRBD2	TRBV5-1	TGCGCCAGCAGCTTCGGAGCGGGAGTTGATGGCGTGCTGTTTTTT	CASSFGAGVDGVLFF
13	TRBJ2-2	.	.	TRBV28	TGTGCCAGCAGTTTATCCCTTAAACGGGAGCTGTTTTTT	CASSLSLKRELFF
13	TRBJ2-7	few	.	TRBV19	TGTGCCAGTAGTATAATCCCCCCCGCCGAGCAGTACTTC	CASSIIPPAEQYF
15	TRBJ1-5	few	.	TRBV12-3/TRBV12-4	TGTGCCAGCAGTAGTGACGGGGGTGGCAATCAGCCCCAGCATTTT	CASSSDGGGNQPQHF
13	TRBJ2-1	few	.	TRBV7-3	TGTGCCAGCAGCTTACGGGCAAGAGATGAGCAGTTCTTC	CASSLRARDEQFF
15	TRBJ2-2	.	.	TRBV27	TGTGCCAGCAGCACATACGATACGAACACCGGGGAGCTGTTTTTT	CASSTYDTNTGELFF
15	TRBJ2-3	.	.	TRBV5-1	TGCGCCAGCAGCTTCAAGGGATCTAGCACAGATACGCAGTATTTT	CASSFKGSSTDTQYF
17	TRBJ1-1	.	.	TRBV6-5	TGTGCCAGCAGTTACGGTCCCCAGGGAACGGCGAACACTGAAGCTTTCTTT	CASSYGPQGTANTEAFF
15	TRBJ2-7	few	.	TRBV28	TGTGCCAGCAGACAGAGACAGAACCCTCTCTACGAGCAGTACTTC	CASRQRQNPLYEQYF
14	TRBJ2-6	many	.	TRBV21-1	TGTGCCAGCAGCCACAGGGCTGGGGCCAACGTCCTGACTTTC	CASSHRAGANVLTF
12	TRBJ1-1	once	.	TRBV9	TGTGCCAGCAGCCATGGGACGGGTGAAGCTTTCTTT	CASSHGTGEAFF
16	TRBJ1-6	few	.	TRBV28	TGTGCCAGCAGTTTACCGTCTGGGGACGGTAATTCACCCCTCCACTTT	CASSLPSGDGNSPLHF
13	TRBJ2-5	few	.	TRBV6-2/TRBV6-3	TGTGCCAGCAGAACACGGGGAAAAGAGACCCAGTACTTC	CASRTRGKETQYF
14	TRBJ2-2	.	TRBD2	TRBV7-2	TGTGCCAGCAGTAGGGAGGGCCGCACCGGGGAGCTGTTTTTT	CASSREGRTGELFF